Listed here are 29 T cell receptor beta chains from one sample, sequenced in a study of Graves' ophthalmopathy and Graves' hyperthyroidism. Amplification of TCR beta CDR3 regions used RNA transcripts. First-round RT-PCR used HTBI primers; second-round multiplex PCR followed. TCRdb re-called the multiplex PCR reads with MiXCR, one entry per CDR3 protein. The table lists around 590,000 distinct CDR3 sequences, roughly 40% of them singletons. Source material: peripheral blood or thyroid tissue (not recorded which). These receptors were collected from an adult man with Graves' hyperthyroidism.

At least ten counts were recorded for this clonotype. The genes are TRBV29-1 and TRBJ2-7; 10 nucleotides agree with TRBD2. Trimming at V came to 4 bases and at J to 2 bases, leaving 8 bases not matched to a gene. CDR3 length equals 15 residues. Germline V CDR1 and CDR2: SQVTM, ANQGSEA. The CDR3 protein is CSVVPSSGGTYEQYF. Here the CDR3 DNA reads TGCAGCGTTGTCCCTTCTAGCGGGGGTACCTACGAGCAGTACTTC.

In this sample, this clonotype turned up a few times. The chain joins TRBV4-1 to TRBJ2-2, with a possible D match to TRBD2 (5 bases). The CDR3 runs to 16 residues. CDR1 and CDR2 from the germline V gene are MGHRA and YSYEKL. V lost 1 base and J 0 bases, leaving 9 bases between the germline ends. In DNA form, the CDR3 reads TGCGCCAGCAGCCAAGTTAGCGTGACGAACACCGGGGAGCTGTTTTTT. This codes for CASSQVSVTNTGELFF.

The CDR3 reads CASSLGQGERIDTQYF. CDR3 coding DNA: TGCGCCAGCAGCTTGGGGCAGGGGGAGCGGATAGATACGCAGTATTTT. The chain uses TRBV5-1 and TRBJ2-3, with 7 bases aligning to TRBD1. The trim removed 0 bases at V and 5 bases at J, leaving 9 bases unmatched. CDR3 length equals 16 residues. The germline V gene has CDR1 SGHRS and CDR2 YFSETQ. The whole variable domain, remainder taken from reference TRBV5-1 and TRBJ2-3, is KAGVTQTPRYLIKTRGQQVTLSCSPISGHRSVSWYQQTPGQGLQFLFEYFSETQRNKGNFPGRFSGRQFSNSRSEMNVSTLELGDSALYLCASSLGQGERIDTQYFGPGTRLTVL.

This chain links TRBV13 with TRBJ2-7; D is perhaps TRBD1 (5 bases). In germline, CDR1 is PRHDT, CDR2 FYEKMQ (reference sequence). The CDR3 is made up of 15 amino acids. Trimming stripped 1 base from V and 5 bases from J, with 15 bases between. The CDR3 DNA reads TGTGCCAGCAGCTTAGTTACCCAGGGTAGACACGAGCAGTACTTC. Protein product: CASSLVTQGRHEQYF.

This sequence joins TRBV19 and TRBJ1-2, with 7 bases fitting TRBD1. The junction had 14 bases not matched to a gene; V was cut back by 3 bases and J by 4 bases. The germline CDR1 and CDR2 sequences are LNHDA and SQIVND (reference sequence). This CDR3 comprises 17 residues. The CDR3 DNA sequence: TGTGCCAGTAGTATCCTGAGGGGGCAGGGGGAAAGCTATGGCTACACCTTC. Residues: CASSILRGQGESYGYTF.

This clonotype was detected only a few times. This CDR3 fails to terminate in the conserved phenylalanine or tryptophan, so it likely reflects a read error. No DNA is shown, since the ends of the CDR3 on it are uncertain; the CDR3 is the one TCRdb lists. This chain connects TRBV7-8 to TRBJ2-6. CDR1 and CDR2 from the germline V gene are SGHVS and FQNEAQ. Inclusive of both ends, the CDR3 amounts to 8 amino acids. CDR3 sequence reads: CASSAHTA.

This clonotype was picked up a small number of times. The gene calls are TRBV4-1 and TRBJ2-7; D is unclear. The V end lost 3 bases, the J end lost 3 bases, and 15 bases lay between the germline ends. CDR3 length equals 15 residues. CDR1 and CDR2 (germline): MGHRA, YSYEKL. The CDR3 nucleotides are TGCGCCAGCAGCCACCAGATGGGGTCCCACTACGAGCAGTACTTC. Its protein is CASSHQMGSHYEQYF.

This clonotype was observed at least ten times. The V call is TRBV19, the J call TRBJ1-4; D not resolved. This CDR3 has 13 amino acids. Looked up from germline, CDR1 is LNHDA and CDR2 is SQIVND (reference sequence). V was trimmed by 3 bases and J by 6 bases, leaving 8 bases between them. The CDR3: CASSIPLDEKLFF. The CDR3 DNA reads TGTGCCAGTAGTATTCCGTTGGATGAAAAACTGTTTTTT.

This clonotype showed up many times. V usage is TRBV12-3 or TRBV12-4 and J usage is TRBJ2-5; D call uncertain. The CDR3 sequence is 15 residues long. The V end was cut by 5 bases, the J end by 5 bases, with 18 bases between. Here the CDR3 reads CASSPTWTDLETQYF. CDR3 bases: TGTGCCAGCAGTCCGACCTGGACGGACCTCGAGACCCAGTACTTC.

This clonotype was detected many times. V and J are TRBV20-1 and TRBJ1-6, with a tentative D call TRBD1 (6 bases). The CDR3 is made up of 13 amino acids. V was shortened by 5 bases and J by 7 bases, with 12 bases between the two germline ends. Germline V gene lookup returns CDR1 DFQATT and CDR2 SNEGSKA (reference sequence). The CDR3 reads CSADHDRNSPLHF. The CDR3 coding sequence is TGCAGTGCTGACCATGACAGGAATTCACCCCTCCACTTT.

A remark on this clonotype: A much larger clone differs from this one at a single base, so this may be a read error. Because it lacks the conserved phenylalanine or tryptophan at the end, this CDR3 is likely a read error. The chain employs TRBV7-2 and TRBJ2-7; perhaps TRBD1 as D (6 bases). This CDR3 is 14 amino acids long. V gave up 6 bases and J gave up 2 bases, with 14 bases separating them. The germline gives CDR1 SGHTA, CDR2 FQGNSA. CDR3 nucleotides: TGTGCCAGCAGACGCGCAGGGGCCGCCTACGAGCAGTACCTC. This sequence encodes CASRRAGAAYEQYL.

This clonotype was seen at least ten times. J is TRBJ1-1 and V is TRBV29-1, with 7 nucleotides matching TRBD1. V was clipped by 7 bases and J by 0 bases; unmatched bases: 8. Per the germline V gene, CDR1 is SQVTM and CDR2 is ANQGSEA. There are 14 residues in the CDR3. The CDR3 loop reads CSGPTGQLNTEAFF. The CDR3 coding sequence is TGCAGCGGCCCCACGGGACAGCTGAACACTGAAGCTTTCTTT.

A note on this clonotype: A much larger clone lies one base from this, so it may be a read error. Since no conserved phenylalanine or tryptophan closes the CDR3, a read error is the likely cause. This rearrangement joins TRBV11-3 to TRBJ1-1; 7 positions match TRBD1. V gave up 3 bases and J gave up 5 bases; unmatched junction bases: 6. Germline values: CDR1 SGHNT, CDR2 YENEEA. The length of the CDR3 is 14 residues. The CDR3, as DNA: TGTGCCAGCAGCTTGGGAGGGGGCTCAACTGAAGCTTTCCTT. Translated: CASSLGGGSTEAFL.

The chain has TRBV6-6 and TRBJ2-2; either TRBD1 or TRBD2 may supply D (5 bases each). Trimming left V 6 bases short and J 2 bases short, with 16 bases between. Germline CDR1 MNHNY, CDR2 SVGAGI (reference sequence). The CDR3 spans 16 residues. Here the CDR3 DNA reads TGTGCCAGCAGCCATGGAAGGGGACCCAACACCGGGGAGCTGTTTTTT. This codes for CASSHGRGPNTGELFF.

This clonotype was observed a single time. V and J are TRBV15 and TRBJ2-5; TRBD2 matches at 15 bases. The CDR3 sequence is 17 residues long. The germline V gene has CDR1 LNHNV and CDR2 YYDKDF (reference sequence). V dropped 1 base and J dropped 4; count of bases not matched to a gene: 4. Here the CDR3 reads CATSRVGTSGRRETQYF. The CDR3 DNA sequence: TGTGCCACCAGCAGAGTAGGGACTAGCGGGAGGAGAGAGACCCAGTACTTC. Drawing the rest from reference TRBV15 and TRBJ2-5, the complete variable domain is DAMVIQNPRYQVTQFGKPVTLSCSQTLNHNVMYWYQQKSSQAPKLLFHYYDKDFNNEADTPDNFQSRRPNTSFCFLDIRSPGLGDTAMYLCATSRVGTSGRRETQYFGPGTRLLVL.

Regarding this clonotype: This may be a read error, as it is one base from a much larger clone. This chain links TRBV14 with TRBJ2-6; a weak D match, TRBD1 (5 bases). Germline V CDR1 and CDR2: SGHDN, FVKESK. The CDR3 totals 12 residues. The CDR3 nucleotides read TGTGCCAGCCAAACTGGGGCCAACGCCCTGACTTTC. This encodes CASQTGANALTF.

The CDR3 DNA sequence: TGTGCCAGCAGTTACTCGAGTCCCCCCGGTCAGCCCCAGCATTTT. Translated: CASSYSSPPGQPQHF. The chain has TRBV6-5 and TRBJ1-5; D ambiguous. Germline V CDR1 and CDR2: MNHEY, SVGAGI. Trimming left V 0 bases short and J 6 bases short, with 12 bases between. This CDR3 has 15 amino acids.

This clonotype was counted ten times or more. The J gene is TRBJ1-1, the V gene TRBV7-6, with D tentatively TRBD1 (5 bases). The germline V gene encodes CDR1 SGHVS and CDR2 FNYEAQ. V lost 5 bases and J 4 bases, leaving 11 bases between the germline ends. The CDR3 runs to 13 residues. For the CDR3, the DNA is TGTGCCAGCAGCCCAGGGAGGAGCACTGAAGCTTTCTTT. Amino acids: CASSPGRSTEAFF.

This clonotype was counted between two and nine times. V and J are TRBV13 and TRBJ1-1; D is possibly TRBD1 (5 bases). The V and J ends lost 5 bases and 0 bases respectively, with 19 bases between them. Germline loops: CDR1 PRHDT, CDR2 FYEKMQ (reference sequence). This CDR3 spans 17 amino acids. CDR3 region: CASSPTVLTTMNTEAFF. The CDR3 coding sequence is TGTGCCAGCAGCCCGACAGTGTTGACAACCATGAACACTGAAGCTTTCTTT.

This clonotype has just a few counts. The gene calls are TRBV10-3 and TRBJ2-7; weak D call: TRBD1 (6 bases). The ends were cut back, 4 bases at V and 4 bases at J, with 14 bases in the middle. Germline CDR1 is ENHRY and CDR2 is SYGVKD. The CDR3 contains 14 residues. DNA for the CDR3: TGTGCCATCAGTGCGGCAGGGGAAGGTTACGAGCAGTACTTC. Protein: CAISAAGEGYEQYF.

The V and J genes are TRBV29-1 and TRBJ2-5; D call uncertain. The germline V gene has CDR1 SQVTM and CDR2 ANQGSEA. The CDR3 totals 13 residues. V lost 4 bases, J lost 1 base, and 10 bases lay in between. The CDR3, as DNA: TGCAGCGTTGGAGGATGGGGCCAAGAGACCCAGTACTTC. It yields the protein CSVGGWGQETQYF.

There are many counts of this clonotype. The V call is TRBV20-1, the J call TRBJ1-5; D uncertain. The CDR3 covers 16 residues. V was clipped by 1 base and J by 0 bases, with 13 bases between them. Germline assignment: CDR1 DFQATT and CDR2 SNEGSKA (reference sequence). The CDR3: CSARGPWGYSNQPQHF. In DNA form, the CDR3 reads TGCAGTGCTAGAGGTCCCTGGGGTTATAGCAATCAGCCCCAGCATTTT.

This clonotype was picked up many times. The chain is built from TRBV29-1 and TRBJ1-1, with D hard to call. The ends were cut back, 4 bases at V and 1 base at J, with 7 bases in the middle. This CDR3 spans 12 amino acids. Germline V gene data show CDR1 as SQVTM and CDR2 as ANQGSEA. CDR3 bases: TGCAGCGTTGTAAAAGGGAACACTGAAGCTTTCTTT. This gives the protein CSVVKGNTEAFF.

The rearrangement links TRBV10-3 to TRBJ2-7; 11 bases fit TRBD2. Trimming removed 4 bases from V and 0 bases from J; junction bases left unmatched: 14. The CDR3 extends over 19 amino acids. The V gene's germline CDR1 is ENHRY and CDR2 SYGVKD. CDR3 DNA sequence: TGTGCCATCAGTGGAAGAAGGTTAGCGGGGGGGCCCAACTCCTACGAGCAGTACTTC. Its protein is CAISGRRLAGGPNSYEQYF.

Details on this clonotype: Because the CDR3 is missing its conserved closing phenylalanine or tryptophan, this is likely a read error. It is unclear where the CDR3 begins or ends on the DNA, so no DNA is shown, and the CDR3 is as TCRdb lists it. This chain joins TRBV15 and TRBJ1-6; TRBD1, the table's D call, lacks a check against the DNA. In germline, CDR1 is LNHNV, CDR2 YYDKDF (reference sequence). The CDR3 comprises 10 residues, both ends counted. Here the CDR3 reads CATSPRDRNY.

This clonotype appeared many times. V usage is TRBV6-5 and J usage is TRBJ1-1; no clear D gene. Germline assignment: CDR1 MNHEY and CDR2 SVGAGI. The ends were cut back, 0 bases at V and 5 bases at J, with 7 bases in the middle. The CDR3 covers 13 residues. The CDR3 spells CASSYSTSTEAFF. CDR3 nucleotide sequence: TGTGCCAGCAGTTACTCGACCTCGACTGAAGCTTTCTTT.

This clonotype was detected a few times. The genes are TRBV28 and TRBJ2-7, with 8 positions matching TRBD1. The germline V gene encodes CDR1 MDHEN and CDR2 SYDVKM. The CDR3 has 14 residues. The V segment lost 5 bases and the J segment 4 bases; nucleotides outside the gene matches: 7. CDR3 residues: CASSRQGFGYEQYF. DNA of the CDR3: TGTGCCAGCAGTAGACAGGGGTTCGGGTACGAGCAGTACTTC. The full variable domain, its missing parts supplied by reference TRBV28 and TRBJ2-7, is DVKVTQSSRYLVKRTGEKVFLECVQDMDHENMFWYRQDPGLGLRLIYFSYDVKMKEKGDIPEGYSVSREKKERFSLILESASTNQTSMYLCASSRQGFGYEQYFGPGTRLTVT.

With respect to this clonotype: Sequence at one end of the junction differs from germline and may be a read error. V gene TRBV7-9 combines with J gene TRBJ2-7; 10 nucleotides line up with TRBD2. The germline CDR1 and CDR2 sequences are SEHNR and FQNEAQ (reference sequence). The CDR3 is 16 amino acids. CDR3 DNA: TGTGCCAGCAGTCCCACTAGCGGGATAACCTCCTACGAGCAGTGCTTC. It codes for CASSPTSGITSYEQCF.

This clonotype was observed many times. The chain links TRBV6-1 to TRBJ1-1; 8 nucleotides line up with TRBD1. J gave up 4 bases and V 5 bases, and 3 bases lay outside the gene matches. The length of the CDR3 is 13 residues. Germline V lookup: CDR1 MNHNS, CDR2 SASEGT. CDR3 DNA: TGTGCCAGCAGTAACAGGGGGTTCACTGAAGCTTTCTTT. Protein: CASSNRGFTEAFF.